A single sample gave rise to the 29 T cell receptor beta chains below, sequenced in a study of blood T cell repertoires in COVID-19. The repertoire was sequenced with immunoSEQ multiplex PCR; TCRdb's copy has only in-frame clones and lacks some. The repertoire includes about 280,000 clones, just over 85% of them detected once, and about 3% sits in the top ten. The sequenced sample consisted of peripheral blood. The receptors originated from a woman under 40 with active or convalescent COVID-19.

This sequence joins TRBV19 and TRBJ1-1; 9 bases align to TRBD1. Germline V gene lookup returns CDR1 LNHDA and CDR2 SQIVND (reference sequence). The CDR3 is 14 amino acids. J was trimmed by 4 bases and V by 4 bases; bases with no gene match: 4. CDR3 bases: TGTGCCAGTAGTACGGGACAGGGATCCACTGAAGCTTTCTTT. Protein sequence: CASSTGQGSTEAFF.

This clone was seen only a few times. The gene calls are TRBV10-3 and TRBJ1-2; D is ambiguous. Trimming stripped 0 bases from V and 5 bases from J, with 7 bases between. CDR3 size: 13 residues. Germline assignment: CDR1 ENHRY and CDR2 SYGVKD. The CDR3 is CAISESREYGYTF. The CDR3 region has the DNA TGTGCCATCAGTGAGTCCCGGGAGTATGGCTACACCTTC.

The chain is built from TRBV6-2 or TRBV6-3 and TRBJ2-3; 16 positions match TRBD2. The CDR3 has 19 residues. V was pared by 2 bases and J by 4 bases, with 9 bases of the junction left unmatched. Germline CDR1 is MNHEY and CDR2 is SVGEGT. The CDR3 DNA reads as TGTGCCAGCAGTTACCGCGGGACTAGCGGGGGGGCCGGCGCAGATACGCAGTATTTT. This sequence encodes CASSYRGTSGGAGADTQYF.

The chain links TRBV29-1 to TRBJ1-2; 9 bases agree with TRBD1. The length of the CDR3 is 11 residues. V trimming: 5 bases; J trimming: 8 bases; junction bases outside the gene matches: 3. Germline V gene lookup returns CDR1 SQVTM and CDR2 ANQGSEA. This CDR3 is CSVRQGEGYTF. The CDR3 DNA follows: TGCAGCGTTAGACAGGGGGAGGGCTACACCTTC.

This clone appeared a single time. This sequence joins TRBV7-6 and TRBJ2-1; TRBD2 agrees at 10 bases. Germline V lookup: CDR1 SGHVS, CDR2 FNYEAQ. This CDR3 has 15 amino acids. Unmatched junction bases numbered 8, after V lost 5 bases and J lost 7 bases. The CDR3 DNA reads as TGTGCCAGCAGCCTGGGGGCTAGCGGGGGAAATGAGCAGTTCTTC. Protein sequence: CASSLGASGGNEQFF. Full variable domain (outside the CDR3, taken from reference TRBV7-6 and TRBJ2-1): GAGVSQSPRYKVTKRGQDVALRCDPISGHVSLYWYRQALGQGPEFLTYFNYEAQQDKSGLPNDRFSAERPEGSISTLTIQRTEQRDSAMYRCASSLGASGGNEQFFGPGTRLTVL.

The CDR3 nucleotides read TGTGCCAGCAGCTACGACAGAAACAATGAGCAGTTCTTC. Its translation: CASSYDRNNEQFF. The rearrangement joins TRBV5-4 to TRBJ2-1; tentatively, D is TRBD1 (5 bases). Trimming removed 3 bases from V and 5 bases from J, with 9 bases in between. The CDR3 runs to 13 residues. The germline V gene encodes CDR1 SGHNT and CDR2 YYREEE (reference sequence).

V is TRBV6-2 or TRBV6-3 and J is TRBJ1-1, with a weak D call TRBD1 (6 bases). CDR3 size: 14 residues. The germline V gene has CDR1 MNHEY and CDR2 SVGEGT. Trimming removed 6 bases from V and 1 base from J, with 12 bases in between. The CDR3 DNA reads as TGTGCCAGCAGCCGGACGGGACAGAACACTGAAGCTTTCTTT. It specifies CASSRTGQNTEAFF.

CDR3 amino acids: CASSLGAGNIQYF. CDR3 bases: TGTGCCAGCAGCTTGGGGGCGGGGAACATTCAGTACTTC. The V gene is TRBV5-6, the J gene TRBJ2-4, with D maybe TRBD2 (6 bases). The CDR3 extends over 13 amino acids. CDR1 and CDR2 from the germline V gene are SGHDT and YYEEEE. The V and J ends lost 0 bases and 7 bases respectively, with 8 bases between them.

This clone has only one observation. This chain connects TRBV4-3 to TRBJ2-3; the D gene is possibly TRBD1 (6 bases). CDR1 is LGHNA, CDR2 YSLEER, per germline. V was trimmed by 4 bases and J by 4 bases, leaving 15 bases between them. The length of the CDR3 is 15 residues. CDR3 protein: CASSPRWGQADTQYF. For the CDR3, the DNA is TGCGCCAGCAGCCCCCGGTGGGGGCAGGCAGATACGCAGTATTTT.

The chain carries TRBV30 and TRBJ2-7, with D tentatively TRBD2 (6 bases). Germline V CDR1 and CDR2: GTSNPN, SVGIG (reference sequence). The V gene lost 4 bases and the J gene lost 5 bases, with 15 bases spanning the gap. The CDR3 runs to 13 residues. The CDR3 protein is CAWTGTDHDEQYF. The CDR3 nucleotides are TGTGCCTGGACCGGGACTGACCATGACGAGCAGTACTTC.

CDR3 DNA: TGCGCCAGCAGCCTAGAGAGGGGCCTAGCGACTTTGGCAGATACGCAGTATTTT. It is translated as CASSLERGLATLADTQYF. This chain connects TRBV5-1 to TRBJ2-3, with D perhaps matching TRBD2 (6 bases). The CDR3 runs to 18 residues. Deletions cut 4 bases from V and 4 bases from J, with 25 bases between. Germline CDR1 and CDR2: SGHRS and YFSETQ.

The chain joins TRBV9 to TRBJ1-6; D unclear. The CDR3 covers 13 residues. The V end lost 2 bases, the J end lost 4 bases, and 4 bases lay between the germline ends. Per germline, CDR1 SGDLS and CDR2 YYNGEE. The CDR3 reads CASSVGYNSPLHF. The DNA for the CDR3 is TGTGCCAGCAGCGTCGGGTATAATTCACCCCTCCACTTT.

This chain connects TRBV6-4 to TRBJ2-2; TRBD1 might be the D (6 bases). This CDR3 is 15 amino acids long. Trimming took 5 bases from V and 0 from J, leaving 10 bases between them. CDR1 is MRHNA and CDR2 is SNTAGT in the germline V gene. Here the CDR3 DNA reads TGTGCCAGCAGTTCAGGGGTCGCGAACACCGGGGAGCTGTTTTTT. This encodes CASSSGVANTGELFF.

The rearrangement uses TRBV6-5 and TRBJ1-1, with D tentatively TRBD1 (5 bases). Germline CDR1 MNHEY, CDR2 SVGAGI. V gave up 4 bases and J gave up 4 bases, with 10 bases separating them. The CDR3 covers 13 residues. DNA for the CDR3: TGTGCCAGCAGTTCCAGACAGCGCACTGAAGCTTTCTTT. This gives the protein CASSSRQRTEAFF.

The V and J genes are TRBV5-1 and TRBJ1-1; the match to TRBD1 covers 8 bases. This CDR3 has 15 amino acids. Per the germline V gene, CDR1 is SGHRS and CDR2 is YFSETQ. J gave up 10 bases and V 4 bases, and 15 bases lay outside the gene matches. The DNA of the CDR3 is TGCGCCAGCAGCCCACGACAGGGGACGGGGAGGGGAGCTTTCTTT. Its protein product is CASSPRQGTGRGAFF.

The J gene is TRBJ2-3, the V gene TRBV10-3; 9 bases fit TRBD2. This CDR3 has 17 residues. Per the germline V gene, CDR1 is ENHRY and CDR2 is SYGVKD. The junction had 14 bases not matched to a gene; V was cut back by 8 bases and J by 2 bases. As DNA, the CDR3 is TGTGCCATCGGTCTTTCGACTAGCGGAGACCTCACAGATACGCAGTATTTT. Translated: CAIGLSTSGDLTDTQYF.

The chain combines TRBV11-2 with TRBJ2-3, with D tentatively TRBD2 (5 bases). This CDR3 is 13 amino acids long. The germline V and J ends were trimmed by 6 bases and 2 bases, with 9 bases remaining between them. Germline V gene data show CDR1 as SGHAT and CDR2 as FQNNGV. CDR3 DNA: TGTGCCAGCAGGACCGGGGACACAGATACGCAGTATTTT. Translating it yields CASRTGDTDTQYF.

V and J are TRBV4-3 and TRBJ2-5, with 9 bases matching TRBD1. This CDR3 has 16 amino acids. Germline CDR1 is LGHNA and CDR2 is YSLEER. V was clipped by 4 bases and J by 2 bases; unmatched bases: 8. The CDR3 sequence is CASSRRQGDLQETQYF. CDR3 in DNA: TGCGCCAGCAGCCGCAGACAGGGGGACCTTCAAGAGACCCAGTACTTC.

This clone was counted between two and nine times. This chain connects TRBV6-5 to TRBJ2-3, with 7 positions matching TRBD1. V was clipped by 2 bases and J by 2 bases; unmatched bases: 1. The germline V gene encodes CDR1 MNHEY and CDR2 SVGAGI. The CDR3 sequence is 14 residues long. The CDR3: CASSYGQATDTQYF. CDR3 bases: TGTGCCAGCAGTTACGGACAGGCCACAGATACGCAGTATTTT.

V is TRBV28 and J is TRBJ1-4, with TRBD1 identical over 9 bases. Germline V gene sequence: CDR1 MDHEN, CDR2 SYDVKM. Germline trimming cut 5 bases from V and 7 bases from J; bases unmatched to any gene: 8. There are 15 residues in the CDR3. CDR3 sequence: CASSAPGTGSEKLFF. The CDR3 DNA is TGTGCCAGCAGTGCGCCCGGGACAGGGAGTGAAAAACTGTTTTTT.

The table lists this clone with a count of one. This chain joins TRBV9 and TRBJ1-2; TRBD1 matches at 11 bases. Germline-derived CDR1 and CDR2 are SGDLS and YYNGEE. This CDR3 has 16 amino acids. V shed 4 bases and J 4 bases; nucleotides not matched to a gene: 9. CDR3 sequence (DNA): TGTGCCAGCAGCCCTAGGACAGGGGGCATTGGCTATGGCTACACCTTC. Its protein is CASSPRTGGIGYGYTF.

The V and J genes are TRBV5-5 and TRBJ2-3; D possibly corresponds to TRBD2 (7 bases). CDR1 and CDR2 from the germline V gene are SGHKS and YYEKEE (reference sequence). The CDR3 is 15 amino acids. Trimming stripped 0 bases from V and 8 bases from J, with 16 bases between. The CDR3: CASSLVTQGGGTQYF. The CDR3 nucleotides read TGTGCCAGCAGCTTGGTTACTCAAGGGGGGGGTACGCAGTATTTT. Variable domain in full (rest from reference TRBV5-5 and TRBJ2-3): DAGVTQSPTHLIKTRGQQVTLRCSPISGHKSVSWYQQVLGQGPQFIFQYYEKEERGRGNFPDRFSARQFPNYSSELNVNALLLGDSALYLCASSLVTQGGGTQYFGPGTRLTVL.

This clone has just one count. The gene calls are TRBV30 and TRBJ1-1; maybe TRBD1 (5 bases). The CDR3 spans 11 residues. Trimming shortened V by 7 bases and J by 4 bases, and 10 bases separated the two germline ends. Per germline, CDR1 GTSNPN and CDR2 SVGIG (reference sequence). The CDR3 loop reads CAYQGGTEAFF. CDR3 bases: TGTGCCTACCAGGGAGGCACTGAAGCTTTCTTT. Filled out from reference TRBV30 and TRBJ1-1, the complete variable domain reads SQTIHQWPATLVQPVGSPLSLECTVEGTSNPNLYWYRQAAGRGLQLLFYSVGIGQISSEVPQNLSASRPQDRQFILSSKKLLLSDSGFYLCAYQGGTEAFFGQGTRLTVV.

The CDR3, as DNA: TGTGCCAGCAGAAGAGAAGCGAATTCACCCCTCCACTTT. This gives the protein CASRREANSPLHF. The genes are TRBV9 and TRBJ1-6; no clear D. The germline gives CDR1 SGDLS, CDR2 YYNGEE. Trimming shortened V by 5 bases and J by 7 bases, and 10 bases separated the two germline ends. This CDR3 spans 13 amino acids. The full variable domain, its missing parts supplied by reference TRBV9 and TRBJ1-6, is DSGVTQTPKHLITATGQRVTLRCSPRSGDLSVYWYQQSLDQGLQFLIQYYNGEERAKGNILERFSAQQFPDLHSELNLSSLELGDSALYFCASRREANSPLHFGNGTRLTVT.

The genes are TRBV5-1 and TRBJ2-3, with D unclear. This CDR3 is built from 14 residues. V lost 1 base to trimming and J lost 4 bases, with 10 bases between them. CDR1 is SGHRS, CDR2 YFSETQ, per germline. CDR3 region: CASSLRVGPDTQYF. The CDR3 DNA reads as TGCGCCAGCAGCTTGCGCGTGGGCCCAGATACGCAGTATTTT.

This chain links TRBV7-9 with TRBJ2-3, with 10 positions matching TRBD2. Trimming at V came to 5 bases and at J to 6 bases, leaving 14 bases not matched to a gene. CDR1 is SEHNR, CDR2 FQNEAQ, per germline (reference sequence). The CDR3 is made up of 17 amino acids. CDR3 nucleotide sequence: TGTGCCAGCAGCCGCTTTGGGGCTAGCGGGGGCGGGGATACGCAGTATTTT. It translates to CASSRFGASGGGDTQYF.

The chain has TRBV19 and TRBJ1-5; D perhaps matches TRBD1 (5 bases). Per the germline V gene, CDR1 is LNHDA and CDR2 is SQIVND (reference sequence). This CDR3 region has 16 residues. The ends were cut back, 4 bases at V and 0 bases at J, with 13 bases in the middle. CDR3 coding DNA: TGTGCCAGTAGTAGACAAACAGGATTTAGCAATCAGCCCCAGCATTTT. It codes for CASSRQTGFSNQPQHF.

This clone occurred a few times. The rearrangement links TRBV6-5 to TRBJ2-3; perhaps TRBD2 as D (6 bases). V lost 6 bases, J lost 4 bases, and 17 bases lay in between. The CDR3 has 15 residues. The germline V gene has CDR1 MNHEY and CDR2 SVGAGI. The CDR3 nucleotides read TGTGCCAGCAGCAGAACGGGGGTAGACCCAGATACGCAGTATTTT. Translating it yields CASSRTGVDPDTQYF.

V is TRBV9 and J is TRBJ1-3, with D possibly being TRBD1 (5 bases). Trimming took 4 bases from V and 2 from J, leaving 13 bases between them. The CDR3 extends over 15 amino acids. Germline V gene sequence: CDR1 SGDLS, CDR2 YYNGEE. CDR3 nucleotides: TGTGCCAGCAGCTCCCAGGGTACGGCTGGAAACACCATATATTTT. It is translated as CASSSQGTAGNTIYF.